These T cell receptor beta chains were read from a single sample in a study of blood T cells in healthy people across ages. Using its own MiXCR run on the 5' RACE reads, TCRdb lists one record per CDR3 protein. Among around 2 million distinct CDR3 sequences listed, 30% to 40% were seen once. Specimen: blood. Every receptor here comes from a human donor in good health. Each CDR3 is given with its conserved first and last residue. The D gene is left open where the match is weak. For some rows the clone size is stated as once, few or many, or as a class when expanded; others skip it.

clone size,V gene,CDR3 length,J gene,D gene,CDR3 DNA,CDR3 protein
.,TRBV6-2/TRBV6-3,18,TRBJ1-5,TRBD1,TGTGCCAGCAGTTACGTGACAGGGATGACGCCAAACAATCAGCCCCAGCATTTT,CASSYVTGMTPNNQPQHF
.,TRBV20-1,12,TRBJ1-2,.,TGCAGTGCTAGTCCAGCGAACTATGGCTACACCTTC,CSASPANYGYTF
.,TRBV14,14,TRBJ2-7,.,TGTGCCAGCAGCCAAGATTCCGACGCCTACGAGCAGTACTTC,CASSQDSDAYEQYF
.,TRBV7-9,15,TRBJ2-1,TRBD2,TGTGCCAGCAGCGAGACTAGCGGGGCATACAATGAGCAGTTCTTC,CASSETSGAYNEQFF
few,TRBV20-1,14,TRBJ2-7,TRBD1,TGCAGTGCTAGACCGGGACAGAACTTCTACGAGCAGTACTTC,CSARPGQNFYEQYF
.,TRBV4-3,15,TRBJ2-5,.,TGCGCCAGCAGCCTAAACCTGGTGGGATACGATGAGCAGTACTTC,CASSLNLVGYDEQYF
.,TRBV7-7,15,TRBJ2-3,.,TGTGCCAGCAGCCCCACCGACGGATACACAGATACGCAGTATTTT,CASSPTDGYTDTQYF
.,TRBV24-1,16,TRBJ2-4,.,TGTGCCACCAGTGATTTCTACCTCGGGTCCAAAAACATTCAGTACTTC,CATSDFYLGSKNIQYF
few,TRBV5-1,14,TRBJ1-2,TRBD1,TGCGCCAGTTCTAACAGGGGAATGCCCTATGGCTACACCTTC,CASSNRGMPYGYTF
few,TRBV30,11,TRBJ2-5,.,TGTGCCTGGAGGGCGACGGAGACCCAGTACTTC,CAWRATETQYF
.,TRBV9,13,TRBJ1-1,.,TGTGCCAGCAGCGTATCCCCCCTTACTGAAGCTTTCTTT,CASSVSPLTEAFF
.,TRBV7-2,12,TRBJ1-2,.,TGTGCCAGCAGCGTAGCGACGGGGGGCTACACCTTC,CASSVATGGYTF
.,TRBV20-1,15,TRBJ2-7,TRBD1,TGCAGTGCTAGGGCGTGGACAGGGATCGACTACGAGCAGTACTTC,CSARAWTGIDYEQYF
.,TRBV20-1,14,TRBJ2-5,.,TGCAGTGCTAGAGTCGCGCGGGCGGGCAATGAGCAGTACTTC,CSARVARAGNEQYF
.,TRBV12-3/TRBV12-4,16,TRBJ2-5,.,TGTGCCAGCAGTTCCTCGACAGGCAATACGCAAGAGACCCAGTACTTC,CASSSSTGNTQETQYF
.,TRBV9,15,TRBJ1-2,.,TGTGCCAGCAGCGTAGGCAACAGGATAGGCTATGGCTACACCTTC,CASSVGNRIGYGYTF
few,TRBV12-3/TRBV12-4,13,TRBJ1-5,.,TGTGCCAGCAGTTTCGTTAAGAATCAGCCCCAGCATTTT,CASSFVKNQPQHF
.,TRBV6-1,15,TRBJ2-7,TRBD1,TGTGCCAGCAGCGAAAATACAGGGGGCATTGACGAGCAGTACTTC,CASSENTGGIDEQYF
many,TRBV18,14,TRBJ1-2,.,TGTGCCAGCAGCCCGGACAGAACTAACTATGGCTACACCTTC,CASSPDRTNYGYTF
.,TRBV12-5,15,TRBJ1-2,TRBD1,TGTGCTAGCTACTCCTCCCCCGGGACAGGCAATGGCTACACCTTC,CASYSSPGTGNGYTF
.,TRBV6-5,13,TRBJ2-1,.,TGTGCCAGCAGTTACTCGTACACGAATGAGCAGTTCTTC,CASSYSYTNEQFF
many,TRBV9,12,TRBJ1-2,.,TGTGCCAGCAGGTCGGAGGGTTACGGCTACACCTTC,CASRSEGYGYTF
many,TRBV6-6,14,TRBJ2-3,.,TGTGCCAGCCGCCGCGGGGCGAGCACAGATACGCAGTATTTT,CASRRGASTDTQYF
.,TRBV12-3/TRBV12-4,16,TRBJ1-1,TRBD1,TGTGCCAGCAGTGCCGGGACAGGGGGCGTTGGCACTGAAGCTTTCTTT,CASSAGTGGVGTEAFF
.,TRBV4-1,17,TRBJ2-1,TRBD2,TGCGCCAGCAGCCCTCTAGGGACTAGCGGGGGGGCTAGGGAGCAGTTCTTC,CASSPLGTSGGAREQFF
.,TRBV20-1,14,TRBJ2-3,TRBD1,TGCAGTGTTAAACAGGGGGAAATGTTGGGTACGCAGTATTTT,CSVKQGEMLGTQYF
.,TRBV4-2,15,TRBJ1-1,.,TGTGCCAGCAGCCAAGTAATGGGGAGGAACACTGAAGCTTTCTTT,CASSQVMGRNTEAFF
.,TRBV5-1,15,TRBJ2-1,TRBD2,TGCGCCAGCGCCCAGTCGCGGGGGGCAGACAATGAGCAGTTCTTC,CASAQSRGADNEQFF
few,TRBV7-2,14,TRBJ2-5,.,TGTGCCAGCAGCTTAGTGGCCGCTGGGGAGACCCAGTACTTC,CASSLVAAGETQYF
.,TRBV7-2,14,TRBJ1-1,.,TGTGCCAGCAGCTTAGCGAACGGGAACACTGAAGCTTTCTTT,CASSLANGNTEAFF
.,TRBV6-2/TRBV6-3,16,TRBJ2-2,TRBD2,TGTGCCAGCAGCCGAAAGCGGGGGGGCTTCACCGGGGAGCTGTTTTTT,CASSRKRGGFTGELFF
few,TRBV20-1,13,TRBJ1-1,.,TGCAGTGCCCAGTCCCGTTTGAACACTGAAGCTTTCTTT,CSAQSRLNTEAFF
few,TRBV5-6,15,TRBJ1-6,.,TGTGCCAGCAGCCCTGGAGGTAACAGATATTCACCCCTCCACTTT,CASSPGGNRYSPLHF
.,TRBV6-2/TRBV6-3,15,TRBJ1-5,.,TGTGCCAGCAGTTACAGGGAGTTAGGCAATCAGCCCCAGCATTTT,CASSYRELGNQPQHF
many,TRBV12-3/TRBV12-4,14,TRBJ2-7,.,TGTGCCAGCAGCTCCCTTGGGGTTACCTACGAGCAGTACTTC,CASSSLGVTYEQYF
.,TRBV4-3,17,TRBJ1-1,.,TGCGCCAGCAGCCAAGAGAGCGTGGGGACCGTGAACACTGAAGCTTTCTTT,CASSQESVGTVNTEAFF
.,TRBV6-2/TRBV6-3,13,TRBJ2-5,.,TGTGCCAGCAGTTACACCGGAGTAGAGACCCAGTACTTC,CASSYTGVETQYF
few,TRBV15,13,TRBJ1-1,.,TGTGCCACCAGCAGGAAATCCAGATCTGAAGCTTTCTTT,CATSRKSRSEAFF
.,TRBV4-3,18,TRBJ1-1,.,TGCGCCAGCAGCCAAGGGGCGGGGGCGCAGATATTCGGGACTGAAGCTTTCTTT,CASSQGAGAQIFGTEAFF
.,TRBV6-6,16,TRBJ2-4,TRBD1,TGTGCCAGCAGACAGGGGGCGGACCTAGCCAAAAGCATTCAGTACTTC,CASRQGADLAKSIQYF
.,TRBV5-1,14,TRBJ1-2,TRBD1,TGCGCCAGCAGCTTTACAGGGGCAAGGGATGGCTACACCTTC,CASSFTGARDGYTF